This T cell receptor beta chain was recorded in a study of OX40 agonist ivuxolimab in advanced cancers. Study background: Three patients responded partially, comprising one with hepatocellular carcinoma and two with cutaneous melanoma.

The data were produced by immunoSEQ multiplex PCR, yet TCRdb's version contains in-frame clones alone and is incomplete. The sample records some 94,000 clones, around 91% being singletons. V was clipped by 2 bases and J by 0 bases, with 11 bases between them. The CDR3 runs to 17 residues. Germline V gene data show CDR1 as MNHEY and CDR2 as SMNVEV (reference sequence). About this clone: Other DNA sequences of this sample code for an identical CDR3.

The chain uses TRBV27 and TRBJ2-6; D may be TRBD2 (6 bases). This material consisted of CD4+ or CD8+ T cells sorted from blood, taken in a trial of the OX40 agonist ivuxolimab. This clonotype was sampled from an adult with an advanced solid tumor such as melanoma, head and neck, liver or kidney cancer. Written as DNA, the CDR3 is TGTGCCAGCAGTTTACGGAGGGATCACTCTGGGGCCAACGTCCTGACTTTC. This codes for CASSLRRDHSGANVLTF.